This T cell receptor (beta chain) was retrieved from a study of shared clonotypes between healthy human individuals. Study outcomes and limitations: Naive subsets tended to show greater estimated richness than memory subsets.

The naive CD8 population came from CD45RO-negative cells selected for CCR7, without terminally differentiated effector memory CD45RA+ cells. From germline, CDR1 is MNHEY and CDR2 SMNVEV (reference sequence). The CDR3 has 15 residues. Losses at the gene ends were 4 bases for V and 8 bases for J; bases not matched to a gene: 6. Each sorted subset replicate got 200 ng genomic DNA, 30,000 or so genomes. TCRdb's copy holds only in-frame clones and misses some; the assay was immunoSEQ multiplex PCR. This table holds hundreds of thousands of clones, almost 95% found once. In the case of this clone: Antigen unknown.

Material for sequencing was naive CD8+ T cells sorted from blood. The clonotype comes from a man aged 25-45 years in good health. The rearrangement links TRBV27 to TRBJ1-4; 11 nucleotides agree with TRBD1. The CDR3 DNA reads TGTGCCAGCAGTTCCCGGGACAGGGGGGGCGAAAAACTGTTTTTT. Its translation: CASSSRDRGGEKLFF. The full variable domain, with the rest looked up from reference TRBV27 and TRBJ1-4, is EAQVTQNPRYLITVTGKKLTVTCSQNMNHEYMSWYRQDPGLGLRQIYYSMNVEVTDKGDVPEGYKVSRKEKRNFPLILESPSPNQTSLYFCASSSRDRGGEKLFFGSGTQLSVL.